These T cell receptor beta chains were read from a single sample in a study of T cells in Graves' hyperthyroidism and ophthalmopathy. TCRdb called the multiplex PCR reads again in MiXCR, with one record for every CDR3 protein. This table holds hundreds of thousands of distinct CDR3 sequences, approximately 15% found once. Sequencing was carried out using blood. All receptors derive from a woman aged 45-65 years with Graves' ophthalmopathy. CDR3s include the opening cysteine and the closing phenylalanine or tryptophan.

v_gene: TRBV18
len: 16
CDR3aa: CASSRTGTGINQPQHF

v_gene: TRBV2
len: 14
CDR3aa: CASRPGQGAEGYTF

v_gene: TRBV7-9
len: 15
CDR3aa: CASSFGRGSNQPQHF

v_gene: TRBV9
len: 16
CDR3aa: CASTLGGSTLTGELFF

v_gene: TRBV7-9
len: 14
CDR3aa: CALGTGRGLNEQYF

v_gene: TRBV4-2
len: 17
CDR3aa: CASSQDLQKTFGNTIYF

v_gene: TRBV20-1
len: 16
CDR3aa: CSARETSARGAGELFF

v_gene: TRBV9
len: 16
CDR3aa: CASSINTGTSLTEQFF

v_gene: TRBV6-5
len: 17
CDR3aa: CASSYAPGMAGGYEQYF

v_gene: TRBV6-1
len: 13
CDR3aa: CASSSHRSDTQYF

v_gene: TRBV15
len: 15
CDR3aa: CATNQGQGSSYEQYF

v_gene: TRBV28
len: 17
CDR3aa: CASSPEGTSSGAYEQYF